This TCR beta chain comes out of a study of shared T cell receptors in the human thymus. The germline V gene has CDR1 SQVTM and CDR2 ANQGSEA. The germline V and J ends were trimmed by 4 bases and 6 bases, with 13 bases remaining between them. The CDR3 spans 13 residues. Method: immunoSEQ multiplex PCR; TCRdb's copy keeps in-frame clones and lacks some. In the table there are about 710,000 clones, 87% of which are singletons. The data also belong to a second study, concerning human thymus T cells. Turning to that study: Resections removed during corrective heart surgery provided the thymus tissue used. Blood and thymic repertoires both appeared biased in V and J gene usage. Related research described thymic repertoires that were highly overlapping among unrelated individuals.

Material for sequencing was thymocytes. The chain recombines TRBV29-1 with TRBJ2-1; possible D gene TRBD1, 5 bases. The origin of this receptor is a boy less than two years old with a congenital heart defect. The CDR3 coding sequence is TGCAGCGTTGTACTCATAAGGGGCAATGAGCAGTTCTTC. Encoded protein: CSVVLIRGNEQFF.